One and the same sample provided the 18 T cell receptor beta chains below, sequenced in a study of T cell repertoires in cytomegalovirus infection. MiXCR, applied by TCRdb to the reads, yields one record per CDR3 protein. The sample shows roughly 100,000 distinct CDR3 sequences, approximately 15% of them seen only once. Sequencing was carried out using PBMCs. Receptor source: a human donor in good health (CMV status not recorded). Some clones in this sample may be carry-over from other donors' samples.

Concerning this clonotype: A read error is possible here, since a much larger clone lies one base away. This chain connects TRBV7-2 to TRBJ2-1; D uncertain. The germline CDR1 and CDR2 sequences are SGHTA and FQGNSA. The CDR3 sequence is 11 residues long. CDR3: CAGSTNNEQFF. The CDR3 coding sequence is TGTGCCGGCAGCACCAACAATGAGCAGTTCTTC.

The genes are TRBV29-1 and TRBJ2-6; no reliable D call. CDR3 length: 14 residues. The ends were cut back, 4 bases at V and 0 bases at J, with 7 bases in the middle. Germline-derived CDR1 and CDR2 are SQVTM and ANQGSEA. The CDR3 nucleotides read TGCAGCGTTGCCTACGGCTCTGGGGCCAACGTCCTGACTTTC. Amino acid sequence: CSVAYGSGANVLTF.

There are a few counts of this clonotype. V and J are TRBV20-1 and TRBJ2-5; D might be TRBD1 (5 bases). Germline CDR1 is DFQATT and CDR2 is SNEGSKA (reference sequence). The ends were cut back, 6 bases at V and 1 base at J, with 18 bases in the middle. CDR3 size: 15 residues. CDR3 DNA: TGCAGTGCCGAGGTTGGCCGGACAACCCAAGAGACCCAGTACTTC. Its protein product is CSAEVGRTTQETQYF.

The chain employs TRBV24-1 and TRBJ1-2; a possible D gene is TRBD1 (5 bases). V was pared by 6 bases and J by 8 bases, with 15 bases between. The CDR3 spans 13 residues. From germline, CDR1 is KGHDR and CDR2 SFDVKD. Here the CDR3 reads CATSQSPQGGYTF. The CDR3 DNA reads TGTGCCACCAGTCAAAGCCCCCAGGGCGGCTACACCTTC.

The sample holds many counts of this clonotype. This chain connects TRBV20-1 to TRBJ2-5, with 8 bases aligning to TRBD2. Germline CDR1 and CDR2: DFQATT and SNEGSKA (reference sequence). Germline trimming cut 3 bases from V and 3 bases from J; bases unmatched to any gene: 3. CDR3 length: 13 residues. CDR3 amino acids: CSASLAGEETQYF. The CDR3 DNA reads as TGCAGTGCTAGCCTAGCGGGTGAAGAGACCCAGTACTTC.

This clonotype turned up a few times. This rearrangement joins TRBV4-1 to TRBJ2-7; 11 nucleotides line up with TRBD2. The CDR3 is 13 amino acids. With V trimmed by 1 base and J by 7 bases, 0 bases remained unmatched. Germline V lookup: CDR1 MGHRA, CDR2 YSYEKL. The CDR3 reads CASSQGLAGEQYF. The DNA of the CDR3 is TGCGCCAGCAGCCAAGGACTAGCGGGGGAGCAGTACTTC.

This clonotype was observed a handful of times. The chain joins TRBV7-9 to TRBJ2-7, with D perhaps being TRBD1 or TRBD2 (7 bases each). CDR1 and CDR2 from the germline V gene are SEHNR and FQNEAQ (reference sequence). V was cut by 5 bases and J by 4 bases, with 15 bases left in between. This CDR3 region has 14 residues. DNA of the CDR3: TGTGCCAGCAGCCCAGCGGGACAGCTGTACGAGCAGTACTTC. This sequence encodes CASSPAGQLYEQYF.

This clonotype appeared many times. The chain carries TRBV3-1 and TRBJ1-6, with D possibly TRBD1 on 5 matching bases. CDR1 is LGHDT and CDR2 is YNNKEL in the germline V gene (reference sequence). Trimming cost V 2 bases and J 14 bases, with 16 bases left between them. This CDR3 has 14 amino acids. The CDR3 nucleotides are TGTGCCAGCAGCCAAACAGAGGGACCGTCGGCCCTCCACTTT. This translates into CASSQTEGPSALHF.

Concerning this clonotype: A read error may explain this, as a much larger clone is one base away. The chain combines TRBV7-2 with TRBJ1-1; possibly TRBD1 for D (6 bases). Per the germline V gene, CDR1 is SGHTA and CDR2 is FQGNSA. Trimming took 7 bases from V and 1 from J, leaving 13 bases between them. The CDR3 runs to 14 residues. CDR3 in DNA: TGTGCCAGCACCCTACAGGGAAGGAACACTGAAGCTTTCTTT. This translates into CASTLQGRNTEAFF.

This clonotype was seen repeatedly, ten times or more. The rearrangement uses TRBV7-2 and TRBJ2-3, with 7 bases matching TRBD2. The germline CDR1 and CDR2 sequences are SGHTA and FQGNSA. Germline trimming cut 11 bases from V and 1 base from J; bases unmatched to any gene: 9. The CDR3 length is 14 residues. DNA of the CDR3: TGTGCCGGGGGGGGGGTACTGGGCACAGATACGCAGTATTTT. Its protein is CAGGGVLGTDTQYF.

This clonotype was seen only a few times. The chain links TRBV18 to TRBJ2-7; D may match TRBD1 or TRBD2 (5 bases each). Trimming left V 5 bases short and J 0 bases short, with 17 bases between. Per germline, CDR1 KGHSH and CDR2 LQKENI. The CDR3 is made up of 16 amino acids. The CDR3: CASSSETGTVSYEQYF. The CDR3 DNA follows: TGTGCCAGCTCATCAGAAACCGGGACGGTCTCCTACGAGCAGTACTTC.

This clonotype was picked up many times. The CDR3 DNA sequence: TGTGCCAGCAGTTTAGTCAGGCTAGCGGGGGGGAATGAGCAGTTCTTC. This sequence encodes CASSLVRLAGGNEQFF. V usage is TRBV27 and J usage is TRBJ2-1; 12 bases fit TRBD2. Germline values: CDR1 MNHEY, CDR2 SMNVEV (reference sequence). This CDR3 is built from 16 residues. The V gene end was trimmed by 2 bases and the J gene end by 7 bases; junction bases not matched to a gene: 6.

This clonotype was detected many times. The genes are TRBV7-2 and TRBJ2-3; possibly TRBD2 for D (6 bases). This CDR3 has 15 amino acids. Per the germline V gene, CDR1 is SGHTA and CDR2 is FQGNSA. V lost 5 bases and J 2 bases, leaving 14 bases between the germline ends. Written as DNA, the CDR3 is TGTGCCAGCAGCCCCCCGCGGGACCACACAGATACGCAGTATTTT. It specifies CASSPPRDHTDTQYF.

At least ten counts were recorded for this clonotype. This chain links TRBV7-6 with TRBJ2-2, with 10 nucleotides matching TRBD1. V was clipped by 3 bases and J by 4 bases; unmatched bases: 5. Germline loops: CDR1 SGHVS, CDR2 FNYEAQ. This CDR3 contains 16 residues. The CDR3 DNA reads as TGTGCCAGCAGCTTTAGACAGGGGGCTGCCACCGGGGAGCTGTTTTTT. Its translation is CASSFRQGAATGELFF.

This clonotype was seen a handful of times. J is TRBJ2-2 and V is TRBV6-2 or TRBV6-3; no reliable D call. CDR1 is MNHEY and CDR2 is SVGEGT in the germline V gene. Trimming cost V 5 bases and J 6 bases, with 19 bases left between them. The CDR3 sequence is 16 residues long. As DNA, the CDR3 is TGTGCCAGCAGTGGTCTAGGATTATCTCGACCCGGGGAGCTGTTTTTT. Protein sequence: CASSGLGLSRPGELFF.

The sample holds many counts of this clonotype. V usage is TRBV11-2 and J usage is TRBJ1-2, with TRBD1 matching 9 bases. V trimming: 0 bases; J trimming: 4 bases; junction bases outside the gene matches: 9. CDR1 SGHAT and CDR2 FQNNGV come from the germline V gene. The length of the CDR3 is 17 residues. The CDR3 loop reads CASSLDPGTGLVYGYTF. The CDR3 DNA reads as TGTGCCAGCAGCTTAGACCCCGGGACAGGGTTAGTCTATGGCTACACCTTC.

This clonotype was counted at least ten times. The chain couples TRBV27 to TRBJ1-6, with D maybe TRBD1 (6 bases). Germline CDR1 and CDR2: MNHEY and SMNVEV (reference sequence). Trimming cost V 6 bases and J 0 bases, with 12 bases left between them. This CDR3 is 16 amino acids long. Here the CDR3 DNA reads TGTGCCAGCAGCCGAACAGGGAGCTCCTATAATTCACCCCTCCACTTT. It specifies CASSRTGSSYNSPLHF.

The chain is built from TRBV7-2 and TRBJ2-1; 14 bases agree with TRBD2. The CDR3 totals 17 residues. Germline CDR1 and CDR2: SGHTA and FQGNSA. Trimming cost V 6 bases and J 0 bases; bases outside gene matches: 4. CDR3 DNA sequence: TGTGCCAGCAGTCGGACTAGCGGGGGGAGCTCCTACAATGAGCAGTTCTTC. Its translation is CASSRTSGGSSYNEQFF.